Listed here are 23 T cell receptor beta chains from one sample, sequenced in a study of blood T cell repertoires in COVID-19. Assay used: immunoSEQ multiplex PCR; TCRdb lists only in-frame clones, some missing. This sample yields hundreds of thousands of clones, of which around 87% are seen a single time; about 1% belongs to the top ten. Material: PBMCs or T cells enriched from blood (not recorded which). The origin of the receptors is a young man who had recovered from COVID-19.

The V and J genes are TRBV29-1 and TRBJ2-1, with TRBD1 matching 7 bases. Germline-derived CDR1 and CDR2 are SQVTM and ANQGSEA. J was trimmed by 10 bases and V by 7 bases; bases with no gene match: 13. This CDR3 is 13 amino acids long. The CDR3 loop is CSGLLDRVGEQFF. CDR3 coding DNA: TGCAGCGGCCTTCTCGACAGGGTTGGCGAGCAGTTCTTC.

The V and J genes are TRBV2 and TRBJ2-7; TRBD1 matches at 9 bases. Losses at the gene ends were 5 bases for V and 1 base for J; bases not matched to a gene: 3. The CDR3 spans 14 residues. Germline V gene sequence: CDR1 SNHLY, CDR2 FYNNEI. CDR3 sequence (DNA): TGTGCCAGCAGTTGGGACAGGGCATCCTACGAGCAGTACTTC. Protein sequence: CASSWDRASYEQYF. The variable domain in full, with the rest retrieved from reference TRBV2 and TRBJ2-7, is EPEVTQTPSHQVTQMGQEVILRCVPISNHLYFYWYRQILGQKVEFLVSFYNNEISEKSEIFDDQFSVERPDGSNFTLKIRSTKLEDSAMYFCASSWDRASYEQYFGPGTRLTVT.

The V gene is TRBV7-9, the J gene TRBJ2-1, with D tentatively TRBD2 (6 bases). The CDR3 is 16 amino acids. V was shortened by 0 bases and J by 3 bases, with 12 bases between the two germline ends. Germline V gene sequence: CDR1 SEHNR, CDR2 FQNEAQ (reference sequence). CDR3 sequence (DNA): TGTGCCAGCAGCTTAGCGGGACTGAAGATCTACAATGAGCAGTTCTTC. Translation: CASSLAGLKIYNEQFF. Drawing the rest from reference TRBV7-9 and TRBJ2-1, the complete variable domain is DTGVSQNPRHKITKRGQNVTFRCDPISEHNRLYWYRQTLGQGPEFLTYFQNEAQLEKSRLLSDRFSAERPKGSFSTLEIQRTEQGDSAMYLCASSLAGLKIYNEQFFGPGTRLTVL.

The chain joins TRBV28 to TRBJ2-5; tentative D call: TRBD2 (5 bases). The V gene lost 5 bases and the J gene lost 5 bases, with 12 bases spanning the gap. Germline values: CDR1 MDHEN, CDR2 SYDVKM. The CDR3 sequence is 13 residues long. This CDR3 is CASSGLAPETQYF. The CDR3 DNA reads TGTGCCAGCAGTGGGCTAGCTCCCGAGACCCAGTACTTC.

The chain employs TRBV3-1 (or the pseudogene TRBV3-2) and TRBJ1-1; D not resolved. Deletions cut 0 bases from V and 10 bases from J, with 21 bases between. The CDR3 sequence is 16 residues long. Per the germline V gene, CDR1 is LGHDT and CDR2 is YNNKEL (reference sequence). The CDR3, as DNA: TGTGCCAGCAGCCAAGATCGACTCGGCCCTGGTCGAGGAGCTTTCTTT. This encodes CASSQDRLGPGRGAFF.

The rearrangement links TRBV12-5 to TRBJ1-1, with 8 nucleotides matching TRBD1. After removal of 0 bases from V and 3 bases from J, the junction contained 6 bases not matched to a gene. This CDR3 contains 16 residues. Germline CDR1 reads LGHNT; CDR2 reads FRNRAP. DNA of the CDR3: TGTGCTAGTGGTTTGGTCCTAGACAGGGGACACACTGAAGCTTTCTTT. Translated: CASGLVLDRGHTEAFF.

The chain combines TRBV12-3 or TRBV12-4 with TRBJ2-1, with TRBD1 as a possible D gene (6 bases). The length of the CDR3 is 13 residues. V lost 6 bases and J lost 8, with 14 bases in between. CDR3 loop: CASRALGAHEQFF. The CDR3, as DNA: TGTGCCAGCAGGGCTTTGGGGGCACATGAGCAGTTCTTC.

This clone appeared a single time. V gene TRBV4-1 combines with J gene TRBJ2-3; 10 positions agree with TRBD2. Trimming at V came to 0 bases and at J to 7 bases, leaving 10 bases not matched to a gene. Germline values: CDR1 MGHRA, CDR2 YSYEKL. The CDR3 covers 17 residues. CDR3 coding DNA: TGCGCCAGCAGCCAAGAGTGGAGCGGGGGGGCCATAAATACGCAGTATTTT. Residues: CASSQEWSGGAINTQYF.

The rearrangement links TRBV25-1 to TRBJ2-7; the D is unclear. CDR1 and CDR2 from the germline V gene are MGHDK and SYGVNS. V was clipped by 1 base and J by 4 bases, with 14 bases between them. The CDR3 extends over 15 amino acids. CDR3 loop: CASSEFVGVQYEQYF. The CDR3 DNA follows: TGTGCCAGCAGTGAATTCGTGGGCGTCCAGTACGAGCAGTACTTC.

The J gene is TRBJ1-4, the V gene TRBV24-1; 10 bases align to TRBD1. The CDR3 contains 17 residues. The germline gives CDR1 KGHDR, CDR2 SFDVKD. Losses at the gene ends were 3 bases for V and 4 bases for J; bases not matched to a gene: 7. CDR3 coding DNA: TGTGCCACCAGTGATGGACAGGGGGAATTTGGTAATGAAAAACTGTTTTTT. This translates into CATSDGQGEFGNEKLFF.

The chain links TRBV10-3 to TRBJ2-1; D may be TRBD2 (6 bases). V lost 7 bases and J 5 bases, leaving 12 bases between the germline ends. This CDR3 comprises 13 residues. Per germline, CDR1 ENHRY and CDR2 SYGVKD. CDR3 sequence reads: CAITSGGDNEQFF. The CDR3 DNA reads TGTGCCATCACGAGCGGAGGGGACAATGAGCAGTTCTTC.

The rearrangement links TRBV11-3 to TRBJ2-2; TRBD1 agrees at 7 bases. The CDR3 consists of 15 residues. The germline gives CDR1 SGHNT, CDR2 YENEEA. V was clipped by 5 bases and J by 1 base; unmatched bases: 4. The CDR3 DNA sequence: TGTGCCAGCAGCCCTAGGACAGGGAACACCGGGGAGCTGTTTTTT. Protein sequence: CASSPRTGNTGELFF.

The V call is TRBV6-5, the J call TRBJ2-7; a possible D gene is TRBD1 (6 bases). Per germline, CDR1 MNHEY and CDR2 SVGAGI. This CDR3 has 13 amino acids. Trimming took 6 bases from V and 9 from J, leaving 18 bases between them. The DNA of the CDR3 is TGTGCCAGCAGCTCCTACGACAGGTCGGGGCAGTACTTC. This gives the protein CASSSYDRSGQYF.

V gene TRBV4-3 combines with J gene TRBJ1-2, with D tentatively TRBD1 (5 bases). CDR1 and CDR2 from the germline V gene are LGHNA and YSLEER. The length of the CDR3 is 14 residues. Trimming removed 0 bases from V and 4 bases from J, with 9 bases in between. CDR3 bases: TGCGCCAGCAGCCAAGAAAGACAGCGCTATGGCTACACCTTC. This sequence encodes CASSQERQRYGYTF.

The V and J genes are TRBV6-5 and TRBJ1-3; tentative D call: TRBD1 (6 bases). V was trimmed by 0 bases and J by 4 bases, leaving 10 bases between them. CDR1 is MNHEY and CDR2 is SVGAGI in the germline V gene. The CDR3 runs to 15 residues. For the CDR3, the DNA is TGTGCCAGCAGTTACTCCGCCAGGGGCGGAAACACCATATATTTT. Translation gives CASSYSARGGNTIYF.

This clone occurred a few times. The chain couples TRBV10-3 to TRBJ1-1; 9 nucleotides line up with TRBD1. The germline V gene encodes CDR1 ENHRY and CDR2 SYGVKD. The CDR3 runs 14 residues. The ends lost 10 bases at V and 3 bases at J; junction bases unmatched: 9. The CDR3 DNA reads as TGTGCCACCGTAAGACAGGGGGTGGACACTGAAGCTTTCTTT. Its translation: CATVRQGVDTEAFF.

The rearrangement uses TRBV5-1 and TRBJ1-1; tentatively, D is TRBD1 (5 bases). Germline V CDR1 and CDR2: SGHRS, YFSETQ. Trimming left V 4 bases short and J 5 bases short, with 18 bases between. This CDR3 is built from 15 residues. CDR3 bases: TGCGCCAGCAGCCTATCGGGGGTGGGGAGGACTGAAGCTTTCTTT. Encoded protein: CASSLSGVGRTEAFF.

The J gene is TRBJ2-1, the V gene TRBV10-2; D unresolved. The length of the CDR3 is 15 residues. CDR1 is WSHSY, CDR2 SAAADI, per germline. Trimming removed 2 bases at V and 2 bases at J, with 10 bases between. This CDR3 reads CASSEIQSTYNEQFF. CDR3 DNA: TGCGCCAGCAGTGAGATCCAATCAACCTACAATGAGCAGTTCTTC.

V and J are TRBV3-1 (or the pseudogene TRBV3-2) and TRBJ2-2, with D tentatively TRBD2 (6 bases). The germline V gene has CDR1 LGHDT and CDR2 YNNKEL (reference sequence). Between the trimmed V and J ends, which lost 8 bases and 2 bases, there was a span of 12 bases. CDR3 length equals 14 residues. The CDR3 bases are TGTGCCAGCCAGGAGGGGCAAAACACCGGGGAGCTGTTTTTT. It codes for CASQEGQNTGELFF.

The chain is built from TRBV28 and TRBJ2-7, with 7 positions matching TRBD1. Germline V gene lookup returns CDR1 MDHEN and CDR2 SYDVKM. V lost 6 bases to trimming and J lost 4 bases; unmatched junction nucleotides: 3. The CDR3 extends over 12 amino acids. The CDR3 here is CASRKTGYEQYF. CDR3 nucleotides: TGTGCCAGCAGAAAGACAGGGTACGAGCAGTACTTC.

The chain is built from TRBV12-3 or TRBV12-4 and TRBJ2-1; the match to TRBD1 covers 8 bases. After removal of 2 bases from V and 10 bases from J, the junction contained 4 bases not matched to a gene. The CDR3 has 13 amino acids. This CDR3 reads CASSLMDRVEQFF. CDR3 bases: TGTGCCAGCAGTTTAATGGACAGGGTAGAGCAGTTCTTC.

DNA of the CDR3: TGTGCCAGCAGTTATGGGGAGGGGGATTTACAGACCCAGTACTTC. It is translated as CASSYGEGDLQTQYF. V and J are TRBV28 and TRBJ2-5, with D tentatively TRBD2 (7 bases). Germline V gene data show CDR1 as MDHEN and CDR2 as SYDVKM. The CDR3 covers 15 residues. V lost 4 bases to trimming and J lost 6 bases, with 18 bases between them.

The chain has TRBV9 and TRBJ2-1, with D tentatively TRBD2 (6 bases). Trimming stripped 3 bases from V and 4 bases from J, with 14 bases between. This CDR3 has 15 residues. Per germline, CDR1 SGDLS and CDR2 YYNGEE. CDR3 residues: CASSATGEVYNEQFF. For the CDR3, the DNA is TGTGCCAGCAGCGCTACGGGGGAGGTGTACAATGAGCAGTTCTTC.